This entry describes one T cell receptor beta chain. Study processing details: Quantification of nucleated cells was approximated via reference gene primer amplification. Method: immunoSEQ multiplex PCR; TCRdb's copy keeps in-frame clones and lacks some. D and trimming were read from the DNA, whereas the V and J calls and clone size are those reported in that table. The sample includes hundreds of thousands of clones, more than 75% of them seen just once. V was trimmed by 6 bases and J by 3 bases, leaving 14 bases between them. This CDR3 comprises 14 residues. From germline, CDR1 is MNHEY and CDR2 SMNVEV (reference sequence). The data are from a study of blood T cell repertoires in COVID-19. About the research overall: Donors in the United States, Italy and Spain gave samples during acute or convalescent COVID-19. The cDNA or gDNA used as material had been derived from T cells, B-cell-depleted T cells, or PBMCs.

Sequencing was carried out using peripheral blood. This chain connects TRBV27 to TRBJ1-1, with D unclear. The clonotype originates from a woman aged 25 to 45 who had recovered from COVID-19. In DNA, the CDR3 is TGTGCCAGCAGAGATGGACTGACTTACACTGAAGCTTTCTTT. This encodes CASRDGLTYTEAFF.